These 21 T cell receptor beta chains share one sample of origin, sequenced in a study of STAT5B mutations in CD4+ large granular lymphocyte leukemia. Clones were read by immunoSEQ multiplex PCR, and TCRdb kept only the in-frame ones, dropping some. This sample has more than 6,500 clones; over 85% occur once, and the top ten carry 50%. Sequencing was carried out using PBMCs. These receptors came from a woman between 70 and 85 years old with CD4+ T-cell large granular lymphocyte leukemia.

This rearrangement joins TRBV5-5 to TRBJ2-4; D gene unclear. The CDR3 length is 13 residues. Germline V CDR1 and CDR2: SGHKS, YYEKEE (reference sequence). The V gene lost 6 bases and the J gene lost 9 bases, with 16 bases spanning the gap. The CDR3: CASTLGSLGIQYF. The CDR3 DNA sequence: TGTGCCAGCACCCTCGGGTCCCTAGGCATTCAGTACTTC.

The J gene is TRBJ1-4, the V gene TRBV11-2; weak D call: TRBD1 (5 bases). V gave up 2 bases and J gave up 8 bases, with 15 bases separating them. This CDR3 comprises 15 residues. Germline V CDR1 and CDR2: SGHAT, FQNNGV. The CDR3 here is CASSLQGWGEEKLFF. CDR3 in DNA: TGTGCCAGCAGCTTACAGGGATGGGGGGAGGAAAAACTGTTTTTT. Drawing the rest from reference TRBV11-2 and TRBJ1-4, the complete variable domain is EAGVAQSPRYKIIEKRQSVAFWCNPISGHATLYWYQQILGQGPKLLIQFQNNGVVDDSQLPKDRFSAERLKGVDSTLKIQPAKLEDSAVYLCASSLQGWGEEKLFFGSGTQLSVL.

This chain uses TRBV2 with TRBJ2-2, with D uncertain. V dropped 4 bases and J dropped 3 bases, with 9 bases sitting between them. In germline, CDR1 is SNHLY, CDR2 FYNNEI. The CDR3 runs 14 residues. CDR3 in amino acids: CASSVETHTGELFF. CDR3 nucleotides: TGTGCCAGCAGTGTCGAGACCCACACCGGGGAGCTGTTTTTT. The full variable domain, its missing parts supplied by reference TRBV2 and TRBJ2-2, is EPEVTQTPSHQVTQMGQEVILRCVPISNHLYFYWYRQILGQKVEFLVSFYNNEISEKSEIFDDQFSVERPDGSNFTLKIRSTKLEDSAMYFCASSVETHTGELFFGEGSRLTVL.

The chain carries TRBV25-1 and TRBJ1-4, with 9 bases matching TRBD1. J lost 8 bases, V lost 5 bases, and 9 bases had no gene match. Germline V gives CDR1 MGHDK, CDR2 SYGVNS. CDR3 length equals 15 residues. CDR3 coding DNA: TGTGCCAGCAGTCCCTTGACAGGGGGAAAGGAAAAACTGTTTTTT. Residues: CASSPLTGGKEKLFF.

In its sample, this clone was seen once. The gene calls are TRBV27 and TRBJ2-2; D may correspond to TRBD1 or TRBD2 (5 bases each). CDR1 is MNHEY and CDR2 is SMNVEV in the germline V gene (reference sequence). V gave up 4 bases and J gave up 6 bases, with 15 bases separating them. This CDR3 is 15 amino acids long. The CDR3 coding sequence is TGTGCCAGCAGTTCGGGACGGATAGGGGCCGGGGAGCTGTTTTTT. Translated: CASSSGRIGAGELFF.

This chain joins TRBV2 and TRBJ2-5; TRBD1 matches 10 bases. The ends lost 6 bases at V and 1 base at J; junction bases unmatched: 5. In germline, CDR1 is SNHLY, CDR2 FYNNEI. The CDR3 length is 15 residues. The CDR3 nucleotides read TGTGCCAGCAGGGTCCGGACAGGGGGCCAAGAGACCCAGTACTTC. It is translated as CASRVRTGGQETQYF. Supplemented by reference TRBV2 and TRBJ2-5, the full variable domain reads EPEVTQTPSHQVTQMGQEVILRCVPISNHLYFYWYRQILGQKVEFLVSFYNNEISEKSEIFDDQFSVERPDGSNFTLKIRSTKLEDSAMYFCASRVRTGGQETQYFGPGTRLLVL.

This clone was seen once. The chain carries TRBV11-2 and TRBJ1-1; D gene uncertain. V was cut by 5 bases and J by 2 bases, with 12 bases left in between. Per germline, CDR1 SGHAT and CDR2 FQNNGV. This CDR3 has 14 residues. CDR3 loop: CASSPQTGNTEAFF. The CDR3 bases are TGTGCCAGCAGCCCTCAGACCGGAAACACTGAAGCTTTCTTT.

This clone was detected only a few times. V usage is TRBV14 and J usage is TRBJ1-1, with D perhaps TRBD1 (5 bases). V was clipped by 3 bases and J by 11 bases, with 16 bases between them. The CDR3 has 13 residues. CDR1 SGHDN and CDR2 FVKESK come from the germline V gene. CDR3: CASSHQRRGDAFF. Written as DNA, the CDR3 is TGTGCCAGCAGCCACCAAAGGAGGGGTGACGCTTTCTTT.

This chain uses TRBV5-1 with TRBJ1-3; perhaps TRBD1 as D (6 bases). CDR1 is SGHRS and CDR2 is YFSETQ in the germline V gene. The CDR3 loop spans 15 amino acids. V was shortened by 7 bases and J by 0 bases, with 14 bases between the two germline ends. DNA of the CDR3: TGCGCCAGCGGATCAGGGGCAGACTCTGGAAACACCATATATTTT. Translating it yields CASGSGADSGNTIYF.

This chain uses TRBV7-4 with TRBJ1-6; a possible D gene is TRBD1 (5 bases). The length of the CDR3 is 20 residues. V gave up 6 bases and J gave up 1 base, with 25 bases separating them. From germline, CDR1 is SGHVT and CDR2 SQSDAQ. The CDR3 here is CASSRLGRVRGKSYNSPLHF. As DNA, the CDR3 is TGTGCCAGCAGTCGCCTGGGTCGGGTACGGGGGAAATCCTATAATTCACCCCTCCACTTT.

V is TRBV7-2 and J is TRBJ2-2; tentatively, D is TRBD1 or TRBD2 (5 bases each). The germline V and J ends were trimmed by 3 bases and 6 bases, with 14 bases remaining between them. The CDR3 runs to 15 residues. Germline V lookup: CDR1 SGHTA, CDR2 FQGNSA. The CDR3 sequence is CASSLRQGAAGELFF. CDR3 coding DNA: TGTGCCAGCAGCTTGCGTCAGGGAGCGGCCGGGGAGCTGTTTTTT.

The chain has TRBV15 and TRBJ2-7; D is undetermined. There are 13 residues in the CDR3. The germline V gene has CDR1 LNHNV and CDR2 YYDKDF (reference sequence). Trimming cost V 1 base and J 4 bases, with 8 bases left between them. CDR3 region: CATSRGFGYEQYF. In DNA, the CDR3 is TGTGCCACCAGCAGAGGGTTCGGGTACGAGCAGTACTTC.

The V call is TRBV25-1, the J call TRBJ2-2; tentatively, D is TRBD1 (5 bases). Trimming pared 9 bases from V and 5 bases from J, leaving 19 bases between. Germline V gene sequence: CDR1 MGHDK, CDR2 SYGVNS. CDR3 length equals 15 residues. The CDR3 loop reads CASTAGSERTGELFF. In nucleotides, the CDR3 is TGTGCCAGTACTGCAGGGTCGGAAAGGACCGGGGAGCTGTTTTTT.

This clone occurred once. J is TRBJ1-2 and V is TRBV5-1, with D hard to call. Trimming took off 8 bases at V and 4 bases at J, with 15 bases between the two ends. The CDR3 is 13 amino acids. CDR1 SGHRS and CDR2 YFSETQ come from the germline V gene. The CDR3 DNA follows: TGCGCCAGTCATCCGGGAAACCGCTATGGCTACACCTTC. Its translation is CASHPGNRYGYTF.

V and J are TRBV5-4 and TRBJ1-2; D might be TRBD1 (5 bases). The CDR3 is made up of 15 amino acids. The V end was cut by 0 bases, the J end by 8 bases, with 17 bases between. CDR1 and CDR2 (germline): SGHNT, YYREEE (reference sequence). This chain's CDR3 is CASSLAGRGNQGYTF. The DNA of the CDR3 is TGTGCCAGCAGCTTGGCCGGAAGGGGCAATCAAGGCTACACCTTC.

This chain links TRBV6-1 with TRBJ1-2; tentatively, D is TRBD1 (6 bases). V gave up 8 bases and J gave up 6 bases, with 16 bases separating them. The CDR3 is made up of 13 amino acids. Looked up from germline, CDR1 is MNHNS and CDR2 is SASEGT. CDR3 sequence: CASAAQGWHGYTF. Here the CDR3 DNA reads TGTGCCAGCGCAGCCCAGGGGTGGCATGGCTACACCTTC.

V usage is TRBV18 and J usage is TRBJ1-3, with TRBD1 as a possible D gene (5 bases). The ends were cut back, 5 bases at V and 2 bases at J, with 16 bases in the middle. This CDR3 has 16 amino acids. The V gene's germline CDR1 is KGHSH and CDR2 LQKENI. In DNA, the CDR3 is TGTGCCAGCTCATCGTTCAGGGAGAGGACTGGAAACACCATATATTTT. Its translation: CASSSFRERTGNTIYF.

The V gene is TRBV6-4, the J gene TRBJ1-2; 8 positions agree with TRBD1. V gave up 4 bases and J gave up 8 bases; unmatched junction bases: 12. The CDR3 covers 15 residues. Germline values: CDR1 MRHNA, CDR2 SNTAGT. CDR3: CASSADSQGARGYTF. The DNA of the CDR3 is TGTGCCAGCAGTGCCGACTCTCAGGGGGCGCGGGGCTACACCTTC.

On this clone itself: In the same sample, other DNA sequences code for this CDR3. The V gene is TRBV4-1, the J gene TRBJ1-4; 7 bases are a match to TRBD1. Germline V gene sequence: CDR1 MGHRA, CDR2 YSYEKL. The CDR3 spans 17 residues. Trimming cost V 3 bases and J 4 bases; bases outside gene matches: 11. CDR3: CASSQPKAGGDNEKLFF. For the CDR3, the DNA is TGCGCCAGCAGCCAGCCCAAGGCAGGGGGGGATAATGAAAAACTGTTTTTT.

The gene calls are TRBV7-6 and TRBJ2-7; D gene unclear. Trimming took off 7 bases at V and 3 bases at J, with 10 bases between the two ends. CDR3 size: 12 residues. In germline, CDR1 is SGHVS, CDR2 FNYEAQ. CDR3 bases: TGTGCCAGCACCGACGGGTTCTACGAGCAGTACTTC. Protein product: CASTDGFYEQYF.

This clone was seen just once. The CDR3 DNA reads as TGTGCCAGCAGTCCCTCGACTACAGGAAAAGGGGATGGCTACACCTTC. Translation: CASSPSTTGKGDGYTF. The chain carries TRBV7-2 and TRBJ1-2, with D perhaps matching TRBD1 (5 bases). V gave up 6 bases and J gave up 6 bases, with 23 bases separating them. Germline-derived CDR1 and CDR2 are SGHTA and FQGNSA. The CDR3 length is 16 residues. Using reference TRBV7-2 and TRBJ1-2 for the parts outside the CDR3, the full variable domain is GAGVSQSPSNKVTEKGKDVELRCDPISGHTALYWYRQSLGQGLEFLIYFQGNSAPDKSGLPSDRFSAERTGGSVSTLTIQRTQQEDSAVYLCASSPSTTGKGDGYTFGSGTRLTVV.